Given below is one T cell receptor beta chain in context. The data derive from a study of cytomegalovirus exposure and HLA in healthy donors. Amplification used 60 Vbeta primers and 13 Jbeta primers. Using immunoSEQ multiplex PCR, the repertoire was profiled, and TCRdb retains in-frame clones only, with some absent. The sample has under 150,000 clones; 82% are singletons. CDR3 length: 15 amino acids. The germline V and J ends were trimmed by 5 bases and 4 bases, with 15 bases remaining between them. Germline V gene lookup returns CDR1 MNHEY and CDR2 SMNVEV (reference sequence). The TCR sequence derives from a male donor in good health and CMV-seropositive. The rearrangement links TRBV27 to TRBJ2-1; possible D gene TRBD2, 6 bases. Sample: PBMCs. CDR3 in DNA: TGTGCCAGCAGTATAGCTAGCGCTCATTACAATGAGCAGTTCTTC. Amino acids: CASSIASAHYNEQFF.